The sequence of this TCR beta chain was determined in a study of cytomegalovirus exposure and HLA in healthy donors (dated by TCRdb to about 2017). Looking at the study overall: An earlier analysis of approximately 640 of the donors reported 250 to 300 Gb of sequence data and 100 million to 140 million unique TCR beta sequences from 150 million to 200 million T cells. Roughly 300 gigabases of sequencing data and around 90 million unique TCR sequences made up an early release that covered several hundred HLA-typed donors. Of the roughly 400 genotyped donors, 65% to 90% fell in the genetic ancestry cluster associated with self-reported Caucasian donors. The study was designed to test whether signatures of past pathogen exposure could be identified by cataloging public T cell receptors. The study profiled the T cell repertoires of 550 to 700 subjects by immunosequencing and related them to cytomegalovirus serostatus. In addition to the first cohort of several hundred subjects, a separate validation cohort of 100 to 150 different subjects was used. High-throughput TCR immunosequencing, statistical association of individual TCRs with disease status, and machine learning were combined to predict cytomegalovirus infection status. A later analysis re-analyzed previously published TCR beta repertoires from several hundred donors and added high-resolution HLA genotyping to study TCR occurrence patterns. The later analysis used no new phenotypic data to find candidate immune exposures, relying instead on TCR beta sequences and their occurrence across donors. To decide whether each TCR beta V gene segment behaved as functional or pseudogenic, an earlier analysis of some 600 of the donors relied on high-throughput TCR beta sequencing. Donor age, sex, ethnicity and CMV serostatus were compiled alongside the repertoire data. In a later genetic analysis, genome-wide SNP genotypes for 398 of the 666 donors were used, and that subset was treated as a discovery cohort. Every repertoire in the discovery cohort had been generated on one and the same sequencing platform. Both class I and class II loci were covered by HLA typing, at four-digit resolution. The number of typed donors differed by locus: 629-630 for A, B, C, DRB1 and DQB1; about 520 for DQA1; 606 for DPA1; and roughly 450 for DPB1. Four to six DR-DQ haplotypes were handled as single units for association and clustering, since linkage in the cohort was strong. On average, roughly 240,000 unique TCR beta nucleotide sequences were sequenced per donor among fewer than 500 genotyped donors of the cohort, with 15% to 20% of those sequences being non-productive. The paper as a whole reports these results and caveats: In a later genetic analysis, a missense DCLRE1C variant was associated with V-gene and J-gene trimming of TCR beta chains, and the association was replicated in an independent cohort. Most CMV-associated TCR beta chains appeared to be HLA-restricted in a later analysis, and the HLA associations seemed to be driven largely by CMV exposure. Only TCR beta chains were sequenced in this cohort, and the absence of alpha or paired-chain data limited detectable features. A later analysis found that TCR association rates varied across HLA loci, with DRB1 alleles showing the most associated TCRs and HLA-C alleles the fewest. Most TCR sequences were observed very rarely across donors, whereas some public TCRs were present in many individuals. At a false discovery rate of 0.05, a later analysis linked 15,000 to 20,000 TCR beta sequences to specific HLA alleles. In a later analysis, several top co-occurrence clusters were reported to appear linked to parvovirus B19, influenza, CMV and Epstein-Barr virus. The classifier was reported to diagnose cytomegalovirus status with high specificity and sensitivity in both the original cohort and the validation cohort. A cluster of highly shared sequence variants was judged likely to be a technical artifact of the sequencing pipeline. Because HLA typing was missing for some donors at each locus, association tests included only the typed subset. Presence/absence analyses assumed roughly uniform sequencing depth across donors, an assumption that may not hold. The study listed 150 to 200 TCR beta chains as associated with cytomegalovirus. According to a later genetic analysis, donors in an Asian-associated ancestry cluster had fewer N-insertions in productive TCRs than the approximately 650-donor mean. A later analysis found that HLA-associated TCR beta chains were more clonally expanded and had lower generation probabilities than equally common non-associated chains. Correlated functional status among segregating V segments might reflect linkage disequilibrium, but an unknown experimental factor could not be ruled out. A further reported finding was that TCR beta sequences accurately predicted the HLA-A and HLA-B alleles for most subjects in the first cohort. Seventeen rarely observed V segments, including chromosome 9 orphons, were excluded from the earlier analysis of approximately 500 of the donors because counts were too low. The authors suggested that the approach could potentially be generalized to other disease states and immunological phenotypes. In an earlier analysis of some 550 of the donors, most TCR beta V segments were observed in productive rearrangements about 90% or about 30% of the time, broadly matching IMGT annotations. Strong co-occurrence of HLA alleles, especially DR and DQ, made assigning TCR associations to individual alleles difficult. Immune exposure information for the cohort was limited to CMV serostatus. Because the 87-base-pair reads could not distinguish some IMGT-functional V segments, including TRBV6-2 and TRBV6-3, those segments were excluded. In vitro tests confirmed that three of the cytomegalovirus-associated TCR beta chains recognize cytomegalovirus antigens.

According to the germline V gene (reference sequence), CDR1 reads LNHDA and CDR2 reads SQIVND. Taken from cysteine to phenylalanine, the CDR3 has 17 residues. Solely the CDR3 DNA is kept, with 51 bases framed from the first base. Relative to germline, V is missing 5 bases and J is missing 0 bases, with 10 bases of the junction outside any gene match. Concerning this clone itself: No cognate antigen has been identified for it. No clone much larger than this one lies a single base away; base qualities are absent.

The cohort comprised around 690 healthy bone marrow donors. Cohort members were all nominally healthy when sampled, although unrecorded immune exposures were likely present. The donor tested CMV seropositive and was one of the 289 seropositive cohort members. Each donor provided a peripheral blood sample, and peripheral blood mononuclear cells were used for TCR beta sequencing. The Qiagen DNeasy Blood Extraction Kit was used to extract genomic DNA from the blood cell samples. To prepare the library, the immunoSEQ multiplex PCR assay was applied. The multiplex PCR relied on a mix of 60 forward primers for TCR Vbeta segments and 13 reverse primers for TCR Jbeta segments. Amplification of the CDR3 region of rearranged TCR beta genes was performed with a multiplex PCR assay on genomic DNA. The amplified TCR beta libraries were sequenced on the Illumina HiSeq System as 87-base-pair reads. The original methods were these. A later analysis counted approximately 84 million unique TCR beta chains across the 670 or so repertoires, and 9 million to 14 million of these chains were shared by at least two donors. A nearest-neighbor algorithm error-corrected the raw reads and collapsed the reads into unique sequences, merging closely related sequences to remove PCR and sequencing errors. Alignment of CDR3 sequences to IMGT reference sequences was used to assign V, D and J gene segments. For a sequence to be retained, at least a six-nucleotide match to both a V gene segment and a J gene segment was required. Rearrangements were classified as productive when the CDR3 lacked stop codons and remained in frame with V and J, and all other rearrangements were classified as non-productive. Following IMGT convention, CDR3 was defined as the stretch from the second conserved V-encoded cysteine to the conserved J-encoded phenylalanine. Sequences without an unambiguous match to a single V gene segment were excluded from the earlier analysis of about 600 of the donors. In an earlier analysis of a few hundred of the donors, V segments were called functional above 56.7% productive rearrangements and were called segregating when the between-donor standard deviation exceeded 5%. A statistical classification framework was built for diagnosing cytomegalovirus status from the catalog of TCR beta chain sequences. In a later analysis, V and J genes were assigned by comparing TCR nucleotide sequences against IMGT/GENE-DB human TR gene sequences. In a later analysis, CDR3 sequences and most-parsimonious VDJ recombination scenarios were assigned using the TCRdist pipeline. In a later analysis, each TCR beta chain was defined by its CDR3 amino acid sequence together with its V-gene family, and reads lacking a unique V-gene family were excluded. A later analysis removed several hundred highly shared, low-generation-probability nucleotide sequences to deal with suspected cross-contamination and a sequencing artifact. A later analysis calculated a clonal expansion index for each public chain from normalized within-repertoire ranks of inferred template counts. In a later analysis, generation probabilities were computed with a VDJ recombination model fitted to out-of-frame rearrangements, and the resulting probabilities were checked against IGoR. Hypergeometric tests were used in a later analysis to score TCR-TCR, TCR-HLA and TCR-CMV co-occurrence, with a repertoire-size bias correction applied to the TCR pairs. A later analysis estimated false discovery rates by permuting HLA or CMV assignments 20 times. In a later analysis, co-occurring TCRs were grouped with DBSCAN, and TCRdist sequence similarity was added when clustering was performed within HLA-allele-positive subsets. Repertoires with fewer than 30,000 or more than 120,000 public chains were left out of co-occurrence clustering, as were about five repertoires with anomalous nucleotide sharing. TCRdb carries this immuneACCESS record with in-frame sequences only. Its versions omit some clonotypes, under half of them owing to an unresolved V gene in the studies checked, with the rest unexplained. The V and J calls and clone size are taken from that table; D and trimming were inferred from the DNA. The sample table lists about 170,000 clones, approximately 85% of them with a count of one. The top ten clones comprise 4.5% to 5.5% of the sample.

What was sequenced was PBMCs. In this chain, TRBV19 is recombined with TRBJ1-3, with 7 bases matching TRBD1. The clonotype comes from a girl aged 10-17 years in good health and CMV-seropositive. The CDR3 region: CASSSIGRDSSGNTIYF. The DNA sequence is as follows: TGTGCCAGTAGTTCGATCGGTAGGGACAGCTCTGGAAACACCATATATTTT.